This T cell receptor (beta chain) was identified in a study of cytomegalovirus exposure and HLA in healthy donors. PCR involved 60 Vbeta and 13 Jbeta primers. Measured with immunoSEQ multiplex PCR; TCRdb has only the in-frame clones, and not every one. Of fewer than 200,000 clones listed, 80% are singletons. On this clone itself: Its specificity is not known.

Study outcomes and limitations: A few chains tied to CMV proved CMV antigen-specific in vitro. Data from an earlier analysis indicated that most TCR beta V segments were productive either about 87% or about 30% of the time.

The CDR3 loop spans 15 amino acids. Germline V gives CDR1 SGHTA, CDR2 FQGTGA. V lost 2 bases and J lost 3; bases outside the gene matches: 6. The sequencing input was PBMCs. This chain uses TRBV7-3 with TRBJ1-1; 7 bases are shared with TRBD1. This sequence was found in a woman aged 45-59 years in good health and CMV-seropositive. The CDR3 is CASSLYRGGDTEAFF. The CDR3 nucleotides are TGTGCCAGCAGCTTATACAGGGGCGGTGACACTGAAGCTTTCTTT.